The clone carrying this T cell receptor beta chain showed up just a few times. This sample is part of a study of blood T cell repertoires in COVID-19. Recruits, aged roughly 18 to 100 years, lived in 25 or so US areas. Assay used: immunoSEQ multiplex PCR; TCRdb lists only in-frame clones, some missing. The table records around 200,000 clones, about 84% of them present only once. In germline, CDR1 is SGHTA, CDR2 FQGTGA. The V segment lost 5 bases and the J segment 5 bases; nucleotides outside the gene matches: 7. There are 15 residues in the CDR3. The rearrangement links TRBV7-3 to TRBJ2-1; the match to TRBD1 covers 9 bases. This receptor was identified in a middle-aged man with acute COVID-19. Sequenced material: PBMCs or T cells enriched from blood (not recorded which). The CDR3 loop is CASSPGTGMDNEQFF. CDR3 DNA: TGTGCCAGCAGCCCCGGGACAGGGATGGACAATGAGCAGTTCTTC.